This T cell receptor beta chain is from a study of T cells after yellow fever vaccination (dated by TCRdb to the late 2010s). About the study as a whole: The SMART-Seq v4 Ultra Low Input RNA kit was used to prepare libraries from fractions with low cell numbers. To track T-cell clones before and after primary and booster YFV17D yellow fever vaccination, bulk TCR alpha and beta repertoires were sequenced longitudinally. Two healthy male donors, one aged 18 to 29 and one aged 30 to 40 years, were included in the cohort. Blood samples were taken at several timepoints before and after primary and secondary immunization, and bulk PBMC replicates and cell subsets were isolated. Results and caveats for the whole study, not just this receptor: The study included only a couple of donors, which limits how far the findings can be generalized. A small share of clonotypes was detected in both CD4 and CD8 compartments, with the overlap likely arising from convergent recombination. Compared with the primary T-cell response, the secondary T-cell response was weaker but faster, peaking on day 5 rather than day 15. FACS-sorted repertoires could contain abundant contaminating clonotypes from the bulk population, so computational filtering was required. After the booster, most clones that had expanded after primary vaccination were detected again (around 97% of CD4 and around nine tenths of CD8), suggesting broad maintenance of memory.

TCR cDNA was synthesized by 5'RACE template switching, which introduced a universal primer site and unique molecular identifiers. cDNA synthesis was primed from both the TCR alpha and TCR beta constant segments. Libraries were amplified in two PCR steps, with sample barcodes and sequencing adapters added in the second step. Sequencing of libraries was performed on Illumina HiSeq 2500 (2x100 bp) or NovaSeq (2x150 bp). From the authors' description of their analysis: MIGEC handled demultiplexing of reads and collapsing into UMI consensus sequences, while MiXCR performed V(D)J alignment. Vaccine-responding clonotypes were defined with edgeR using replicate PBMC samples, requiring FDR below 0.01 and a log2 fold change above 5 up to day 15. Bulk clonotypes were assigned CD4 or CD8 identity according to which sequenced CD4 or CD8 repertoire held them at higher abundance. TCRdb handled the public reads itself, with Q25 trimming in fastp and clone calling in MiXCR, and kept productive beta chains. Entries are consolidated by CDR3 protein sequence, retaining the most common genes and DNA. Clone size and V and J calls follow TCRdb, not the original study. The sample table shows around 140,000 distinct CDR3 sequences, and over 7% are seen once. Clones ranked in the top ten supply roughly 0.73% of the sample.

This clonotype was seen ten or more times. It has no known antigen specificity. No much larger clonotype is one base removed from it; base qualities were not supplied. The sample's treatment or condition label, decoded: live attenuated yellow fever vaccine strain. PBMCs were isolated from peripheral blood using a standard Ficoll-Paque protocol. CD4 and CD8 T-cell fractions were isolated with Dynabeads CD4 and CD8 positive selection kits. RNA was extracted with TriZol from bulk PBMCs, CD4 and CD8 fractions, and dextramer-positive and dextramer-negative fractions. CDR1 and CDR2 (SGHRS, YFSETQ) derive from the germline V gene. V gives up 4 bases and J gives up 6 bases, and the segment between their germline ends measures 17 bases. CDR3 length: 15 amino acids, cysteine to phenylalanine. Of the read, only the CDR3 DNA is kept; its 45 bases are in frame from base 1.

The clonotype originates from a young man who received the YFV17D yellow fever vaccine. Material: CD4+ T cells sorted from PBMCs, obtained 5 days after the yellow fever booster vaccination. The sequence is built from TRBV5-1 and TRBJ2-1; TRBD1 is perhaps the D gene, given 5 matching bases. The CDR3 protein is CASSRSLHRGNEQFF. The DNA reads TGCGCCAGCAGCCGATCCCTACATAGGGGCAATGAGCAGTTCTTC.